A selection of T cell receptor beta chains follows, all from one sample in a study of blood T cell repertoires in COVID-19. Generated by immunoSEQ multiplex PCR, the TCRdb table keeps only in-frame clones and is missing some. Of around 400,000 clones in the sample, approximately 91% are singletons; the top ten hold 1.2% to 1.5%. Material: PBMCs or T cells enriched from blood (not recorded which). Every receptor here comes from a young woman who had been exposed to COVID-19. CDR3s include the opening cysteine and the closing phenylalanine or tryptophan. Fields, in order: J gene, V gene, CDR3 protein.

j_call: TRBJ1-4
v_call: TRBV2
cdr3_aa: CASSREEKLFF

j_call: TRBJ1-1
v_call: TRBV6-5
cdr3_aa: CASSYVGLMNTEAFF

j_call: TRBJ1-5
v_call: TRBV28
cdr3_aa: CASSLEGYSNQPQHF

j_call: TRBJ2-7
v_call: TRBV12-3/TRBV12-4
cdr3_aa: CASSLSESYEQYF

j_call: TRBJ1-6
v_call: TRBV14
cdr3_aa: CASNQQYNSPLHF

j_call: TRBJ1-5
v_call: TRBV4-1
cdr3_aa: CASSPFHTSTVYSNQPQHF

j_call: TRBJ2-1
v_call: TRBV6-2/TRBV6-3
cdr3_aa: CASSRSGGPTEQFF

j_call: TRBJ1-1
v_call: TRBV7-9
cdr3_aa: CASSLPEGNTEAFF

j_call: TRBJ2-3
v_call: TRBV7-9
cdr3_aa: CASSLGYLAGITDTQYF

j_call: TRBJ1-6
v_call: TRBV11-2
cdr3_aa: CASSSGDYNSPLHF

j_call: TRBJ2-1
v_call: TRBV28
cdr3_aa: CATLLSSYNEQFF

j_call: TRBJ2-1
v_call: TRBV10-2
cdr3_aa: CASSESAGGPDEQFF

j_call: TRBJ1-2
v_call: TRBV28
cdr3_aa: CASQGNYGYTF

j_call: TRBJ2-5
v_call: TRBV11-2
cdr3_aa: CASSLGLAGGQWYF

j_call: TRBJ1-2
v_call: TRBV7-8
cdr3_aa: CASSLQVGAGINYGYTF

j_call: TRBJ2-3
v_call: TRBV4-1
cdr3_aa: CASSHYVAGGPDTQYF

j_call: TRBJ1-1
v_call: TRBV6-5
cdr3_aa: CASSQGALNTEAFF

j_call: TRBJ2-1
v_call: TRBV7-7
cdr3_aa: CASSPEEAGLGYNEQFF

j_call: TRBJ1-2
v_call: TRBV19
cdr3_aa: CASSPQGMGYTF

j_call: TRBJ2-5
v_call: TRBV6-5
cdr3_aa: CATKPGQGEIETQYF

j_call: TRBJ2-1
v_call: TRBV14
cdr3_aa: CASTKLAGAGNEQFF

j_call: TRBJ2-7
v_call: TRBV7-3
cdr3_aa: CASSPTRGDTYEQYF

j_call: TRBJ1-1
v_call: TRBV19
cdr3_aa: CASTPKGTGVAGNTEAFF

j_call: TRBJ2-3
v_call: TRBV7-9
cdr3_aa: CASSFGGPADTQYF